This T cell receptor (beta chain) stems from a study of metastatic and nonmetastatic thyroid tumors (dated by TCRdb to the early 2020s). With respect to the entire study: Repertoires were compared across peripheral blood and tumor or nodule tissue samples from malignant and benign thyroid patients.

The germline V gene specifies SGHVS as CDR1 and FNYEAQ as CDR2. The CDR3 contains 17 residues, cysteine and phenylalanine counted. The only DNA kept is the CDR3, 51 bases in frame from the first base. The library came from PCR. The run used an Illumina HiSeq 4000. High-throughput sequencing was used to profile the TCR beta-chain CDR3 region of each patient. The authors processed their data as follows. The researchers built a classifier to tell apart papillary thyroid cancer patients with distant metastasis, based on CDR3 differences among clinicopathological groups. The Shannon index was used to assess repertoire diversity, and the Morisita-Horn index was used to assess tumor-blood repertoire similarity. TCRdb's own reprocessing of the public reads used fastp at Q25 and MiXCR and kept productive beta chains. The V and J calls, along with clone size, are taken from TCRdb and not from the paper's own processing. The sample has some 86,000 clones on record, around 13% of them singletons. Around 10% of the sample is held by the ten biggest clonotypes.

Here is what the overall study found, with its caveats: In both blood and tumor samples, TCR beta diversity was reported to be significantly higher in malignant tumors than in benign nodules.

This clone was seen only a few times. The antigen it binds to is not known. A much larger clone lies one base from this, so it may be a read error. No patient had received any treatment before thyroid surgery. Using T-cell receptor beta sequencing, the researchers looked back retrospectively at clinical samples from patients, gathered between about 2011 and 2019. The sample comprised tumor tissue. The sequence links TRBV7-6 to TRBJ2-6; the D gene is possibly TRBD1, with 5 bases matching. This receptor was identified in a female donor with papillary thyroid cancer or a benign thyroid nodule (not recorded which). Some clones in this sample may be carry-over from other donors' samples. The CDR3 has the sequence CASSFARVLSVANVLTF. The DNA is as follows: TGTGCCAGCAGCTTCGCCAGGGTACTCTCTGTGGCCAACGTCCTGACTTTC.